This T cell receptor beta chain was sequenced during a study of glioma-infiltrating T cells. This clonotype was counted many times. What it recognizes is unknown. Study-wide results and limits: Non-neoplastic patients had below-expected tissue-blood divergence, while all gliomas exceeded expectation.

Amplification of TCR alpha and beta CDR3 regions from RNA used iRepertoire nested multiplex PCR. From the multiplex PCR reads, TCRdb called clonotypes with MiXCR, one entry per CDR3 protein. The sample contains about 210,000 distinct CDR3 sequences, more than 25% of which appear only once. Germline V CDR1 and CDR2: MGHDK, SYGVNS. Between the trimmed V and J ends, which lost 5 bases and 0 bases, there was a span of 7 bases. CDR3 length: 13 residues. The chain is built from TRBV25-1 and TRBJ2-5; D possibly corresponds to TRBD1 (6 bases). The specimen sequenced was glioma tissue, nonneoplastic brain tissue, or PBMCs (not recorded which). The sequence came from a human donor with low-grade glioma or glioblastoma, undergoing nonglioma brain surgery, or in good health (not recorded which). CDR3 in DNA: TGTGCCAGCAGTCAGGGGTACCAAGAGACCCAGTACTTC. This sequence encodes CASSQGYQETQYF.